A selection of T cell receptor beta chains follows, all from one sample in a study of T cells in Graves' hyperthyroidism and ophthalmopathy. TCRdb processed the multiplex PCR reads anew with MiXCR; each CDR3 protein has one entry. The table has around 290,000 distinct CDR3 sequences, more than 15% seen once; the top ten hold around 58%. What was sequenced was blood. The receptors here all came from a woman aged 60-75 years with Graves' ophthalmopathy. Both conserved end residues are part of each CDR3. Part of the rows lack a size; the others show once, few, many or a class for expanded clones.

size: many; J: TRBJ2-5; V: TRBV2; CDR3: CASSMGGETQYF
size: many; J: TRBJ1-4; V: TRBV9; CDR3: CASSAKVTDEKLFF
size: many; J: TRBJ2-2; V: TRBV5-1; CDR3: CASIDTGFPGELFF
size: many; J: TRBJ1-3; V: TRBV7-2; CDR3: CASSPGTYGNTIYF
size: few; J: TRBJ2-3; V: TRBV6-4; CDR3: CASSDRGLSDTQYF
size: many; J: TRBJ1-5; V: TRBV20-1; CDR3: CSARGARGHQPQHF
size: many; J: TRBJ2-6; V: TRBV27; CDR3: CASSPLDRASGANVLTF
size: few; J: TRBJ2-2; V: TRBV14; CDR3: CASSQERTGTGELFF
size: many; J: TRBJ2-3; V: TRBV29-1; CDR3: CSVGTNSFRGTDTQYF
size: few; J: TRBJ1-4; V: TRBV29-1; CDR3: CSVRGTGGNEKLFF
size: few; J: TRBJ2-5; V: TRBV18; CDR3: CASSPPTGLGTQYF
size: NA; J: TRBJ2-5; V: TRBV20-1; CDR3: CSARDLSGEKETQYF
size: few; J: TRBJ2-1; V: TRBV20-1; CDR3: CSAQDDTGTGRNEQFF
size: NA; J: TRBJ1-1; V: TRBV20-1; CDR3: CSAKGQGRNEAFF
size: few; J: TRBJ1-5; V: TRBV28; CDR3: CATMYSNQPQHF
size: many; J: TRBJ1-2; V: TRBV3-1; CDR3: CASSQQGYGYTF
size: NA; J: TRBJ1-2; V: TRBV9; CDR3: CASTIGGTSLNGYTF
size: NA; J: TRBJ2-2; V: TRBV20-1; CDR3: CSAIHGGGELFF
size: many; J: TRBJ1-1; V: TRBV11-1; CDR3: CASSLSGNGGNTEAFF
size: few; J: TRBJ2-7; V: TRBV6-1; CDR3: CASSQGKIYEQYF
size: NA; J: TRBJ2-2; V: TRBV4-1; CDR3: CASSQAGASGASTGELFF